The 28 T cell receptor beta chains given below trace back to one sample, sequenced in a study of blood T cell repertoires in COVID-19. Repertoires were generated with immunoSEQ multiplex PCR, while TCRdb's copy carries only in-frame clones and drops some. The sample contains a few hundred thousand clones, about 80% of which appear only once. The sample taken for sequencing was peripheral blood. Receptors were obtained from a human donor with acute or convalescent COVID-19. The donor label of this sample is uncertain.

This sequence joins TRBV14 and TRBJ2-5; no clear D gene. CDR3 size: 11 residues. The V gene's germline CDR1 is SGHDN and CDR2 FVKESK. V gave up 4 bases and J gave up 7 bases, with 7 bases separating them. CDR3 sequence: CASSRFGTQYF. DNA for the CDR3: TGTGCCAGCAGCCGTTTCGGGACCCAGTACTTC. The full variable domain, with the rest looked up from reference TRBV14 and TRBJ2-5, is EAGVTQFPSHSVIEKGQTVTLRCDPISGHDNLYWYRRVMGKEIKFLLHFVKESKQDESGMPNNRFLAERTGGTYSTLKVQPAELEDSGVYFCASSRFGTQYFGPGTRLLVL.

The chain couples TRBV11-2 to TRBJ2-7; D is unresolved. The V end was cut by 6 bases, the J end by 0 bases, with 9 bases between. CDR1 and CDR2 (germline): SGHAT, FQNNGV. The CDR3 sequence is 13 residues long. CDR3 region: CASSWPGSYEQYF. The DNA of the CDR3 is TGTGCCAGCAGTTGGCCGGGCTCCTACGAGCAGTACTTC.

The V gene is TRBV27, the J gene TRBJ1-2, with 10 nucleotides matching TRBD1. The germline CDR1 and CDR2 sequences are MNHEY and SMNVEV (reference sequence). Germline trimming cut 4 bases from V and 9 bases from J; bases unmatched to any gene: 11. The CDR3 extends over 15 amino acids. CDR3 sequence: CASSYNYPGQGSYTF. CDR3 nucleotides: TGTGCCAGCAGTTACAACTATCCGGGACAGGGGAGCTACACCTTC.

The genes are TRBV5-1 and TRBJ1-5, with TRBD1 identical over 8 bases. Unmatched junction bases numbered 6, after V lost 1 base and J lost 6 bases. Per germline, CDR1 SGHRS and CDR2 YFSETQ. This CDR3 has 15 residues. Written as DNA, the CDR3 is TGCGCCAGCAGCTTGCAGGGGGCGCTCGGTCAGCCCCAGCATTTT. Its translation: CASSLQGALGQPQHF.

The chain joins TRBV7-2 to TRBJ1-5; 8 nucleotides match TRBD1. V lost 4 bases and J lost 6; bases outside the gene matches: 8. Germline V gives CDR1 SGHTA, CDR2 FQGNSA. There are 15 residues in the CDR3. CDR3 bases: TGTGCCAGCAGCTCGACGACAGGGGTTGGTCAGCCCCAGCATTTT. This sequence encodes CASSSTTGVGQPQHF.

The chain recombines TRBV19 with TRBJ1-2; D call uncertain. The CDR3 covers 12 residues. Trimming pared 5 bases from V and 7 bases from J, leaving 11 bases between. Germline V lookup: CDR1 LNHDA, CDR2 SQIVND (reference sequence). Here the CDR3 DNA reads TGTGCCAGTAGTTACCCGAGAGGTGGCTACACCTTC. As protein: CASSYPRGGYTF.

The chain has TRBV12-3 or TRBV12-4 and TRBJ1-2, with TRBD1 matching 8 bases. The CDR3 runs 12 residues. V was pared by 3 bases and J by 8 bases, with 2 bases of the junction left unmatched. CDR3 in DNA: TGTGCCAGCAGTTTCCGGGACAGGGGCTACACCTTC. Protein sequence: CASSFRDRGYTF.

This clone was seen a single time. The rearrangement uses TRBV29-1 and TRBJ1-1; weak D call: TRBD1 (5 bases). Trimming left V 8 bases short and J 0 bases short, with 19 bases between. Germline CDR1 SQVTM, CDR2 ANQGSEA. The CDR3 totals 15 residues. The CDR3 coding sequence is TGCAGCACCAAAGGCGGCGGGGGGATGAACACTGAAGCTTTCTTT. It codes for CSTKGGGGMNTEAFF.

CDR3 DNA sequence: TGCGCCAGCAGCTTTTCTACCAGGGTGGGCTCACCCCTCCACTTT. Protein sequence: CASSFSTRVGSPLHF. This chain joins TRBV5-1 and TRBJ1-6, with D possibly TRBD1 on 5 matching bases. Germline V gene lookup returns CDR1 SGHRS and CDR2 YFSETQ. The ends were cut back, 2 bases at V and 10 bases at J, with 16 bases in the middle. The CDR3 is made up of 15 amino acids.

J is TRBJ1-5 and V is TRBV2, with 8 nucleotides matching TRBD1. Trimming removed 4 bases from V and 0 bases from J; junction bases left unmatched: 8. Germline CDR1 reads SNHLY; CDR2 reads FYNNEI. The CDR3 loop spans 17 amino acids. The CDR3, as DNA: TGTGCCAGCAGTGTTTCAACAGGGGGATATAGCAATCAGCCCCAGCATTTT. As protein: CASSVSTGGYSNQPQHF.

The chain has TRBV6-1 and TRBJ1-4, with 7 bases aligning to TRBD1. V trimming: 0 bases; J trimming: 6 bases; junction bases outside the gene matches: 7. The length of the CDR3 is 16 residues. CDR1 and CDR2 (germline): MNHNS, SASEGT. The CDR3 DNA is TGTGCCAGCAGTGAAGCGAAGAGGGGGCGATATGAAAAACTGTTTTTT. As protein: CASSEAKRGRYEKLFF.

This chain uses TRBV5-4 with TRBJ1-1; unclear D gene. V was trimmed by 6 bases and J by 2 bases, leaving 11 bases between them. The CDR3 is made up of 13 amino acids. Germline V CDR1 and CDR2: SGHNT, YYREEE (reference sequence). The CDR3, as DNA: TGTGCCAGCAAACTGAGTGTTAACACTGAAGCTTTCTTT. Its translation: CASKLSVNTEAFF.

The sample holds a few counts of this clone. The chain uses TRBV7-9 and TRBJ1-3; D is unresolved. Trimming pared 5 bases from V and 3 bases from J, leaving 11 bases between. Germline V gene lookup returns CDR1 SEHNR and CDR2 FQNEAQ (reference sequence). This CDR3 has 14 amino acids. Here the CDR3 reads CASSPIGVGNTIYF. As DNA, the CDR3 is TGTGCCAGCAGCCCCATCGGAGTTGGAAACACCATATATTTT.

The gene calls are TRBV6-5 and TRBJ1-1; D may be TRBD1 (6 bases). V dropped 6 bases and J dropped 4 bases, with 18 bases sitting between them. Germline V CDR1 and CDR2: MNHEY, SVGAGI. The CDR3 extends over 15 amino acids. CDR3 sequence (DNA): TGTGCCAGCAGCCTCACAGCGGGGGGCGGCACTGAAGCTTTCTTT. Its protein product is CASSLTAGGGTEAFF.

The chain is built from TRBV28 and TRBJ1-2, with 10 nucleotides matching TRBD1. This CDR3 region has 17 residues. The V and J ends lost 4 bases and 4 bases, in that order; junction bases with no gene match: 12. From germline, CDR1 is MDHEN and CDR2 SYDVKM. The CDR3 loop is CASSSSLGTGDSYGYTF. CDR3 bases: TGTGCCAGCAGTTCGAGCCTGGGGACAGGGGATAGCTATGGCTACACCTTC.

The rearrangement links TRBV3-1 (or the pseudogene TRBV3-2) to TRBJ2-3, with 9 bases that match TRBD1. CDR1 and CDR2 from the germline V gene are LGHDT and YNNKEL (reference sequence). V shed 2 bases, J shed 1 base, and the junction held 4 bases outside the gene matches. CDR3 length equals 16 residues. As DNA, the CDR3 is TGTGCCAGCAGCCAAAACAGGGGGCTTGGCACAGATACGCAGTATTTT. Its translation is CASSQNRGLGTDTQYF.

The V call is TRBV7-9, the J call TRBJ1-1; maybe TRBD1 (5 bases). V was pared by 4 bases and J by 5 bases, with 17 bases between. Germline V gene lookup returns CDR1 SEHNR and CDR2 FQNEAQ (reference sequence). The CDR3 is 15 amino acids. CDR3 sequence reads: CASSSGPGEGTEAFF. CDR3 DNA sequence: TGTGCCAGCAGCTCAGGTCCGGGGGAGGGGACTGAAGCTTTCTTT.

V is TRBV10-2 and J is TRBJ1-4; 8 bases are shared with TRBD1. V was pared by 3 bases and J by 7 bases, with 7 bases of the junction left unmatched. In germline, CDR1 is WSHSY, CDR2 SAAADI. This CDR3 contains 15 residues. The CDR3, as DNA: TGCGCCAGCAGTGAAACGACAGGGGTTGGTGAAAAACTGTTTTTT. Its protein product is CASSETTGVGEKLFF.

This rearrangement joins TRBV4-2 to TRBJ2-3; weak D call: TRBD2 (5 bases). Trimming shortened V by 0 bases and J by 10 bases, and 11 bases separated the two germline ends. In germline, CDR1 is LGHNA, CDR2 YNFKEQ. This CDR3 contains 13 residues. CDR3 nucleotides: TGTGCCAGCAGCCAAGATTCCGGGGATGCGCAGTATTTT. Translation: CASSQDSGDAQYF.

V gene TRBV6-5 combines with J gene TRBJ2-7, with 10 positions matching TRBD2. J was trimmed by 7 bases and V by 5 bases; bases with no gene match: 11. CDR1 is MNHEY and CDR2 is SVGAGI in the germline V gene. This CDR3 comprises 15 residues. CDR3 nucleotide sequence: TGTGCCAGCAGTCCCCTGGCTAGCGGGAGCTATGAGCAGTACTTC. It encodes CASSPLASGSYEQYF.

The chain has TRBV5-1 and TRBJ1-1, with D possibly matching TRBD1 (5 bases). Germline CDR1 SGHRS, CDR2 YFSETQ. Trimming took off 2 bases at V and 1 base at J, with 9 bases between the two ends. CDR3 size: 14 residues. The CDR3 here is CASSFSRGNTEAFF. DNA of the CDR3: TGCGCCAGCAGCTTTTCAAGGGGGAACACTGAAGCTTTCTTT.

The chain is built from TRBV19 and TRBJ2-6; tentative D call: TRBD2 (5 bases). CDR1 LNHDA and CDR2 SQIVND come from the germline V gene (reference sequence). V was cut by 7 bases and J by 4 bases, with 11 bases left in between. The CDR3 contains 14 residues. The CDR3 is CASKAAAGANVLTF. The DNA of the CDR3 is TGTGCCAGTAAAGCGGCAGCAGGGGCCAACGTCCTGACTTTC.

V and J are TRBV30 and TRBJ2-3; no reliable D call. The V end lost 4 bases, the J end lost 5 bases, and 13 bases lay between the germline ends. The germline V gene encodes CDR1 GTSNPN and CDR2 SVGIG (reference sequence). The CDR3 spans 13 residues. This chain's CDR3 is CAWNLPFGDTQYF. The CDR3 DNA sequence: TGTGCCTGGAATCTCCCGTTCGGAGATACGCAGTATTTT.

The chain carries TRBV27 and TRBJ1-5; D is uncertain. Germline CDR1 MNHEY, CDR2 SMNVEV (reference sequence). The CDR3 is 13 residues long. V was cut by 2 bases and J by 5 bases, with 7 bases left in between. The CDR3 protein is CASSLGSDQPQHF. The CDR3 nucleotides are TGTGCCAGCAGTTTAGGCAGTGATCAGCCCCAGCATTTT.

The V gene is TRBV29-1, the J gene TRBJ1-2; possibly TRBD1 for D (6 bases). Trimming shortened V by 0 bases and J by 5 bases, and 10 bases separated the two germline ends. The CDR3 spans 13 residues. Germline V gene sequence: CDR1 SQVTM, CDR2 ANQGSEA. The CDR3 sequence is CSVEDRDTYGYTF. The CDR3 DNA reads as TGCAGCGTTGAAGATAGGGACACATATGGCTACACCTTC.

This clone was picked up one time. The gene calls are TRBV9 and TRBJ2-5; maybe TRBD2 (5 bases). V lost 0 bases to trimming and J lost 7 bases, with 16 bases between them. Per germline, CDR1 SGDLS and CDR2 YYNGEE. This CDR3 spans 15 amino acids. CDR3 coding DNA: TGTGCCAGCAGCGTAGATTTTAGCGATGGTGGGACCCAGTACTTC. Its translation: CASSVDFSDGGTQYF.

The CDR3 bases are TGTGCCAGCAGCTTAGGGGCGGGGTATCAGCCCCAGCATTTT. Amino acid sequence: CASSLGAGYQPQHF. The chain carries TRBV7-9 and TRBJ1-5; no clear D gene. This CDR3 spans 14 amino acids. V was shortened by 1 base and J by 5 bases, with 9 bases between the two germline ends. Germline lookup yields CDR1 SEHNR and CDR2 FQNEAQ (reference sequence).

The genes are TRBV2 and TRBJ2-5; 8 nucleotides match TRBD2. From germline, CDR1 is SNHLY and CDR2 FYNNEI. The length of the CDR3 is 15 residues. V was clipped by 7 bases and J by 5 bases; unmatched bases: 12. The CDR3 DNA reads TGTGCCAGCAATGTCAAGGTGGGACTAGGGGAGACCCAGTACTTC. Translation gives CASNVKVGLGETQYF.